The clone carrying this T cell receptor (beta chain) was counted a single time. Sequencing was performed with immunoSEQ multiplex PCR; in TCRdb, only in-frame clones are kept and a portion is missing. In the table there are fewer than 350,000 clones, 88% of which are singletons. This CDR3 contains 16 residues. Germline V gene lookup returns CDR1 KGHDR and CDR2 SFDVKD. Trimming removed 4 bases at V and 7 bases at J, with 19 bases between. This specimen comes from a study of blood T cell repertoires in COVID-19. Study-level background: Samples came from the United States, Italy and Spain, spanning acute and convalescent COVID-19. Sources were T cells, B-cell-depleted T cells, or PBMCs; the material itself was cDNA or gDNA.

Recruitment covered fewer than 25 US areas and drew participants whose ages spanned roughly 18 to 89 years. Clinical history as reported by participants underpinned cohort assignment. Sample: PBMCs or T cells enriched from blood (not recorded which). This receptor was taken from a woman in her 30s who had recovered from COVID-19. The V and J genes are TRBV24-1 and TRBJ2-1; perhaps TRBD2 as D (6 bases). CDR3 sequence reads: CATSDQTSRPENEQFF. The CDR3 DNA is TGTGCCACCAGTGACCAGACTAGTCGCCCCGAAAATGAGCAGTTCTTC.